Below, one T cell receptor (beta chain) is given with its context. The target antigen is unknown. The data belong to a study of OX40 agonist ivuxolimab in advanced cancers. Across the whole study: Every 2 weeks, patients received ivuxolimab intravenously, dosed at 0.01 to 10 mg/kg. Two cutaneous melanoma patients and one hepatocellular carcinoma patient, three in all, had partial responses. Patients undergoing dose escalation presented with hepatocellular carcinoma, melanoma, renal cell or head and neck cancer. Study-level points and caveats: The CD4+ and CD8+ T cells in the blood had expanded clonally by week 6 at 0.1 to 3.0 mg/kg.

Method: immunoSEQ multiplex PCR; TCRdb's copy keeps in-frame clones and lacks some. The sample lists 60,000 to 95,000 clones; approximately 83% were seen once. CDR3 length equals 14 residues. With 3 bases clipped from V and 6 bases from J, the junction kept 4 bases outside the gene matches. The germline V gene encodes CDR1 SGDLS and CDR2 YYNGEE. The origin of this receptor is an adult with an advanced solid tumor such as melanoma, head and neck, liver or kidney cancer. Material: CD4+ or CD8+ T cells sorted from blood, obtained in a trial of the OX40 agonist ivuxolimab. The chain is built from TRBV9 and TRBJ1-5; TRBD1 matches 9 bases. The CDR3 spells CASSDGTGSQPQHF. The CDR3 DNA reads TGTGCCAGCAGCGACGGGACAGGGAGTCAGCCCCAGCATTTT.